Below, one TCR beta chain is given with its context. The sample comes from a study of technical replicates of blood from a handful of donors. The CDR3 covers 19 residues. Method: immunoSEQ multiplex PCR; TCRdb's copy keeps in-frame clones and lacks some. The sample lists about 70,000 clones, roughly 94% occurring once. The sequencing input was T cells isolated from PBMCs. The chain combines TRBV21-1 with TRBJ1-2; the table calls TRBD1, which could not be checked here. TRBV21-1 is a pseudogene segment. The receptor was derived from a human donor in good health. In DNA form, the CDR3 reads TGTGCCAGCAGCGCCCCAACCGGGACATTATATGAGGGTAAGTGTGGCTACACCTTC. Amino acid sequence: CASSAPTGTLYEGKCGYTF.